The 25 T cell receptor beta chains given below trace back to one sample, sequenced in a study of CD8 T cells in Susac syndrome. Random hexamers served to reverse transcribe roughly 0.5 to 1 ug RNA. A single record per CDR3 protein comes from TCRdb applying MiXCR to the immunoSEQ multiplex PCR reads. The table lists around 300,000 distinct CDR3 sequences, approximately 85% of them singletons. The source material was CD8+ T cells from PBMCs. These receptors all stem from a human donor with multiple sclerosis.

V usage is TRBV7-9 and J usage is TRBJ2-5; possibly TRBD1 or TRBD2 for D (5 bases each). The CDR3 is 16 residues long. Germline values: CDR1 SEHNR, CDR2 FQNEAQ (reference sequence). V shed 2 bases and J shed 5 bases, with 18 bases lying between them. This chain's CDR3 is CASSLLGTLSGETQYF. The CDR3 nucleotides are TGTGCCAGCAGCTTACTCGGGACCCTCTCCGGGGAGACCCAGTACTTC.

J is TRBJ2-7 and V is TRBV7-2; D is unresolved. V lost 1 base to trimming and J lost 3 bases, with 10 bases between them. This CDR3 region has 14 residues. Germline CDR1 SGHTA, CDR2 FQGNSA. The CDR3 spells CASSLDLFNYEQYF. The CDR3 DNA reads TGTGCCAGCAGCTTAGACCTGTTTAACTACGAGCAGTACTTC.

V and J are TRBV7-9 and TRBJ2-3; 7 bases line up with TRBD2. The junction had 13 bases not matched to a gene; V was cut back by 8 bases and J by 2 bases. Germline assignment: CDR1 SEHNR and CDR2 FQNEAQ (reference sequence). This CDR3 comprises 16 residues. CDR3 protein: CASPRPSGEITDTQYF. The CDR3 DNA reads as TGTGCCAGCCCCCGTCCTAGCGGCGAAATCACAGATACGCAGTATTTT. Looking up the rest from reference TRBV7-9 and TRBJ2-3 gives the full variable domain: DTGVSQNPRHKITKRGQNVTFRCDPISEHNRLYWYRQTLGQGPEFLTYFQNEAQLEKSRLLSDRFSAERPKGSFSTLEIQRTEQGDSAMYLCASPRPSGEITDTQYFGPGTRLTVL.

The chain combines TRBV7-9 with TRBJ2-1; possible D gene TRBD2, 5 bases. CDR1 SEHNR and CDR2 FQNEAQ come from the germline V gene (reference sequence). Trimming took 6 bases from V and 8 from J, leaving 8 bases between them. The CDR3 spans 11 residues. CDR3 nucleotides: TGTGCCAGCAGTCCTAGCTATGAGCAGTTCTTC. Its translation is CASSPSYEQFF.

The count of this clonotype is one. This chain links TRBV2 with TRBJ2-1; D possibly matches TRBD1 or TRBD2 (5 bases each). The V end lost 8 bases, the J end lost 8 bases, and 16 bases lay between the germline ends. CDR1 and CDR2 (germline): SNHLY, FYNNEI. This CDR3 comprises 13 residues. The CDR3, as DNA: TGTGCCAGCCTCGACGGGACGAGCGATGAGCAGTTCTTC. Encoded protein: CASLDGTSDEQFF.

J is TRBJ2-7 and V is TRBV5-6, with TRBD2 matching over 7 bases. V gave up 4 bases and J gave up 1 base; unmatched junction bases: 8. The germline CDR1 and CDR2 sequences are SGHDT and YYEEEE. The CDR3 has 15 amino acids. The CDR3 nucleotides read TGTGCCAGCAGCCCGGTAGAGGGAGGGTCCTACGAGCAGTACTTC. It yields the protein CASSPVEGGSYEQYF.

The chain carries TRBV14 and TRBJ2-1; D not certain. This CDR3 region has 13 residues. CDR1 and CDR2 from the germline V gene are SGHDN and FVKESK. Trimming took off 0 bases at V and 6 bases at J, with 6 bases between the two ends. CDR3 loop: CASSQDWSNEQFF. The CDR3 DNA reads TGTGCCAGCAGCCAAGATTGGAGCAATGAGCAGTTCTTC.

The chain combines TRBV20-1 with TRBJ2-5; no reliable D call. CDR3 size: 13 residues. CDR1 and CDR2 from the germline V gene are DFQATT and SNEGSKA (reference sequence). The ends were cut back, 1 base at V and 1 base at J, with 7 bases in the middle. The CDR3 sequence is CSARGRLQETQYF. Written as DNA, the CDR3 is TGCAGTGCTAGAGGGAGACTCCAAGAGACCCAGTACTTC.

The chain combines TRBV12-3 or TRBV12-4 with TRBJ2-2; tentative D call: TRBD1 (6 bases). The CDR3 is made up of 13 amino acids. The ends were cut back, 5 bases at V and 6 bases at J, with 10 bases in the middle. The CDR3 protein is CASSPWTAGELFF. The DNA of the CDR3 is TGTGCCAGCAGTCCATGGACAGCCGGGGAGCTGTTTTTT.

V is TRBV19 and J is TRBJ2-1; 14 bases line up with TRBD2. The CDR3 consists of 17 residues. V lost 11 bases, J lost 3 bases, and 12 bases stayed unmatched. Germline V CDR1 and CDR2: LNHDA, SQIVND (reference sequence). CDR3 amino acids: CAASGTSGRSDYNEQFF. For the CDR3, the DNA is TGTGCCGCCTCCGGGACTAGCGGGAGAAGTGACTACAATGAGCAGTTCTTC.

The chain joins TRBV28 to TRBJ2-7; 10 nucleotides match TRBD2. This CDR3 comprises 16 residues. V trimming: 3 bases; J trimming: 4 bases; junction bases outside the gene matches: 9. CDR1 and CDR2 (germline): MDHEN, SYDVKM. The CDR3 nucleotides read TGTGCCAGCAGTTTTTCGGCTAGCGGGGGAAGTTACGAGCAGTACTTC. Protein product: CASSFSASGGSYEQYF.

This clonotype was recorded once. V is TRBV6-2 or TRBV6-3 and J is TRBJ2-4; D gene uncertain. The CDR3 has 11 amino acids. V lost 0 bases and J lost 8, with 2 bases in between. Germline values: CDR1 MNHEY, CDR2 SVGEGT. This chain's CDR3 is CASSYSDIQYF. Here the CDR3 DNA reads TGTGCCAGCAGTTACTCAGACATTCAGTACTTC.

V gene TRBV28 combines with J gene TRBJ2-5, with TRBD2 matching over 7 bases. This CDR3 region has 14 residues. V gave up 5 bases and J gave up 5 bases; unmatched junction bases: 8. The V gene's germline CDR1 is MDHEN and CDR2 SYDVKM. The CDR3 coding sequence is TGTGCCAGCAGTCTAGCGGACACGGGGGAGACCCAGTACTTC. Translating gives CASSLADTGETQYF.

This chain joins TRBV7-2 and TRBJ2-1; 7 bases are a match to TRBD1. There are 16 residues in the CDR3. CDR1 is SGHTA and CDR2 is FQGNSA in the germline V gene. The trim removed 4 bases at V and 6 bases at J, leaving 12 bases unmatched. The CDR3 is CASSSPGTATGNEQFF. The CDR3, as DNA: TGTGCCAGCAGCTCCCCGGGGACAGCTACTGGCAATGAGCAGTTCTTC.

The V and J genes are TRBV4-3 and TRBJ2-7; D may correspond to TRBD1 or TRBD2 (5 bases each). V lost 3 bases and J lost 0, with 6 bases in between. Germline-derived CDR1 and CDR2 are LGHNA and YSLEER. This CDR3 has 13 residues. This CDR3 is CASSQGDSYEQYF. Here the CDR3 DNA reads TGCGCCAGCAGCCAGGGGGACTCCTACGAGCAGTACTTC.

The chain uses TRBV12-3 or TRBV12-4 and TRBJ1-4; 10 nucleotides agree with TRBD1. CDR3 length: 15 residues. V lost 8 bases and J lost 6; bases outside the gene matches: 9. CDR3 DNA: TGTGCCAGCCTTGGGGTGGGGACAGGGGATGAAAAACTGTTTTTT. This encodes CASLGVGTGDEKLFF.

This chain connects TRBV7-9 to TRBJ1-2; D uncertain. The germline gives CDR1 SEHNR, CDR2 FQNEAQ (reference sequence). This CDR3 has 11 residues. V lost 5 bases and J lost 8, with 9 bases in between. Here the CDR3 DNA reads TGTGCCAGCAGCCCGGACGTGGGCTACACCTTC. The encoded protein is CASSPDVGYTF.

The chain joins TRBV5-4 to TRBJ2-2, with D unresolved. V dropped 0 bases and J dropped 7 bases, with 7 bases sitting between them. The CDR3 spans 13 residues. Germline CDR1 SGHNT, CDR2 YYREEE (reference sequence). The CDR3 region has the DNA TGTGCCAGCAGCTTGGTCGGTGGCGGGGAGCTGTTTTTT. This translates into CASSLVGGGELFF.

The chain combines TRBV27 with TRBJ2-7; 7 bases fit TRBD1. The trim removed 5 bases at V and 0 bases at J, leaving 4 bases unmatched. This CDR3 region has 14 residues. The germline CDR1 and CDR2 sequences are MNHEY and SMNVEV (reference sequence). DNA of the CDR3: TGTGCCAGCAGTGACCGGGACAGCTCCTACGAGCAGTACTTC. It is translated as CASSDRDSSYEQYF.

V is TRBV5-5 and J is TRBJ2-2; 10 nucleotides match TRBD2. The germline gives CDR1 SGHKS, CDR2 YYEKEE (reference sequence). The ends lost 4 bases at V and 8 bases at J; junction bases unmatched: 8. This CDR3 is 15 amino acids long. The CDR3 sequence: CASSGSGRARGELFF. DNA for the CDR3: TGTGCCAGCAGCGGGAGCGGGAGGGCCCGAGGGGAGCTGTTTTTT.

The rearrangement uses TRBV28 and TRBJ2-2; 9 nucleotides line up with TRBD1. Germline V gives CDR1 MDHEN, CDR2 SYDVKM. V shed 2 bases, J shed 4 bases, and the junction held 5 bases outside the gene matches. This CDR3 is 16 amino acids long. CDR3 sequence (DNA): TGTGCCAGCAGTTTAACCCCGACAGGGGGCACCGGGGAGCTGTTTTTT. Its translation: CASSLTPTGGTGELFF.

This clonotype was detected once. The chain couples TRBV13 to TRBJ2-3; a possible D gene is TRBD2 (5 bases). The germline V gene encodes CDR1 PRHDT and CDR2 FYEKMQ (reference sequence). With 4 bases removed from V and 4 bases from J, the gap between germline ends came to 12 bases. The CDR3 length is 14 residues. DNA for the CDR3: TGTGCCAGCAGCTCTGAGGGCCGGGCAGATACGCAGTATTTT. This sequence encodes CASSSEGRADTQYF.

The V call is TRBV7-9, the J call TRBJ2-2, with 14 bases matching TRBD2. Germline V gene data show CDR1 as SEHNR and CDR2 as FQNEAQ (reference sequence). V dropped 4 bases and J dropped 6; count of bases not matched to a gene: 13. The CDR3 loop spans 19 amino acids. The CDR3 reads CASSYIPGLAGVGPGELFF. DNA for the CDR3: TGTGCCAGCAGCTACATTCCGGGACTAGCGGGAGTCGGCCCCGGGGAGCTGTTTTTT.

About this clonotype: The junction and the germline gene differ at one end; a read error may be behind it. This chain uses TRBV4-3 with TRBJ2-7, with TRBD1 as a possible D gene (6 bases). This CDR3 has 14 residues. Germline V gene sequence: CDR1 LGHNA, CDR2 YSLEER. The CDR3 nucleotides are TGCGCCAGCAGCCAAGCACAGGGAGTTTACGAGCGGTACTTC. This codes for CASSQAQGVYERYF.

The J gene is TRBJ2-7, the V gene TRBV11-2, with TRBD2 matching over 11 bases. The junction had 8 bases not matched to a gene; V was cut back by 5 bases and J by 2 bases. Germline loops: CDR1 SGHAT, CDR2 FQNNGV. This CDR3 is built from 16 residues. This chain's CDR3 is CASSTRLAGPPYEQYF. CDR3 sequence (DNA): TGTGCCAGCAGCACGCGACTAGCGGGACCCCCCTACGAGCAGTACTTC.